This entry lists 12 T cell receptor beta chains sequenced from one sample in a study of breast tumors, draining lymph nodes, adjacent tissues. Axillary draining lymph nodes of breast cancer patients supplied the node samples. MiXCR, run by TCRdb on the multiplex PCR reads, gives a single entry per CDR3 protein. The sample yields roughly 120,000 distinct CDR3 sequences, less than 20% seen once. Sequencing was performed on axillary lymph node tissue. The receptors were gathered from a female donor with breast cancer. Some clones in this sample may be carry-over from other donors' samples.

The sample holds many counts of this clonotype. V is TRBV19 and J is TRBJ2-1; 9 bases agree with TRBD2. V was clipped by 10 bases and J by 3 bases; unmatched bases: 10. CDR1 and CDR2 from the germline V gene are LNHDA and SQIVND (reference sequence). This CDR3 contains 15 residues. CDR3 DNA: TGTGCCACCGAACCAGGGACTAGCCGCTACAATGAGCAGTTCTTC. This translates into CATEPGTSRYNEQFF.

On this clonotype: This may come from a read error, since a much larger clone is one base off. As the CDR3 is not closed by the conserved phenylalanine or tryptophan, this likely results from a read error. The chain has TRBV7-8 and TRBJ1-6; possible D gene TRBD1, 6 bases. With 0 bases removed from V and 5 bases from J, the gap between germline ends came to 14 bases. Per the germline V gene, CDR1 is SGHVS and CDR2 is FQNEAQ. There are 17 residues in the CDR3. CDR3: CASSLALTGYNNSPLHS. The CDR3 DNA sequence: TGTGCCAGCAGCTTAGCACTTACAGGGTATAATAATTCACCCCTCCACTCT.

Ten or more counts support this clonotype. CDR3 region: CATKPILAGRTYEQYF. DNA of the CDR3: TGTGCCACCAAACCAATACTAGCGGGGCGAACTTACGAGCAGTACTTC. The chain uses TRBV27 and TRBJ2-7; 10 bases line up with TRBD2. The germline V gene encodes CDR1 MNHEY and CDR2 SMNVEV (reference sequence). This CDR3 is built from 16 residues. V lost 10 bases and J lost 4; bases outside the gene matches: 16.

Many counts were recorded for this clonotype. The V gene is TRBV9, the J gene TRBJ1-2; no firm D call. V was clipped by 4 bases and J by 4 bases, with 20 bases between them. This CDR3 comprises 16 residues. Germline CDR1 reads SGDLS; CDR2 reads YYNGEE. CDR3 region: CASSPDYSGRSYGYTF. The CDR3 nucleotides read TGTGCCAGCAGCCCTGACTACTCCGGCCGGTCCTATGGCTACACCTTC.

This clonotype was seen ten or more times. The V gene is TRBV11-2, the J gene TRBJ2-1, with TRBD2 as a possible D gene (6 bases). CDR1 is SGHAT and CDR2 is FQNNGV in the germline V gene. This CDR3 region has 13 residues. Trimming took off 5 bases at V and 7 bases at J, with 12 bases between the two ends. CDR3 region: CASSRTTLNEQFF. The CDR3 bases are TGTGCCAGCAGCCGGACTACCCTAAATGAGCAGTTCTTC.

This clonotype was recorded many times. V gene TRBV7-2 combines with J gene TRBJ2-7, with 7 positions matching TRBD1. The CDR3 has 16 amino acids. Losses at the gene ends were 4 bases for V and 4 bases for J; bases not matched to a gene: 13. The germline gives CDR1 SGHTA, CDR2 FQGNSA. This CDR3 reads CASSSRRGDRGYEQYF. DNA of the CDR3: TGTGCCAGCAGCTCACGTAGAGGGGACAGAGGATACGAGCAGTACTTC.

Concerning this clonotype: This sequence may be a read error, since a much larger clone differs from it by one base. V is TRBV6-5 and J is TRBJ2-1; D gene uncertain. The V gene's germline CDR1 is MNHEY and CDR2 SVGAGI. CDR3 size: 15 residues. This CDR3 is CASSYLSPPYNEQSF. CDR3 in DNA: TGTGCCAGCAGTTATCTTAGTCCACCCTACAATGAGCAGTCCTTC.

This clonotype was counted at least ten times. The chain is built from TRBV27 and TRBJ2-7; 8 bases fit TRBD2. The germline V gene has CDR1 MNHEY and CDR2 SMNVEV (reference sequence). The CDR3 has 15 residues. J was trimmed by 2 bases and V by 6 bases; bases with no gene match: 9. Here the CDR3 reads CASRYTSGFTYEQYF. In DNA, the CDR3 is TGTGCCAGCAGGTACACTAGCGGTTTTACCTACGAGCAGTACTTC.

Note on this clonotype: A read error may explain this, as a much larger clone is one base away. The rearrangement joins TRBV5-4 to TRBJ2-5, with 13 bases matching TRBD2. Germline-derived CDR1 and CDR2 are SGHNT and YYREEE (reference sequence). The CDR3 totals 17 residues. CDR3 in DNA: TGTGGCAGCAGCTTAGGGGGACTAGCGGGGTTACAAGAGACCCAGTACTTC. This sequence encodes CGSSLGGLAGLQETQYF. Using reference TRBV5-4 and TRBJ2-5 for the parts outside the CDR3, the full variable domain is ETGVTQSPTHLIKTRGQQVTLRCSSQSGHNTVSWYQQALGQGPQFIFQYYREEENGRGNFPPRFSGLQFPNYSSELNVNALELDDSALYLCGSSLGGLAGLQETQYFGPGTRLLVL.

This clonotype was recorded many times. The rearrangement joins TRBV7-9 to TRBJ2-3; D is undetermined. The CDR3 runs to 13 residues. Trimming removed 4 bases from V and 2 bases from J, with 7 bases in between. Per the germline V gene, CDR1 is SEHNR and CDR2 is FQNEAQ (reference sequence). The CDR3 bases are TGTGCCAGCAGCTCTCAGGACACAGATACGCAGTATTTT. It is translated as CASSSQDTDTQYF.

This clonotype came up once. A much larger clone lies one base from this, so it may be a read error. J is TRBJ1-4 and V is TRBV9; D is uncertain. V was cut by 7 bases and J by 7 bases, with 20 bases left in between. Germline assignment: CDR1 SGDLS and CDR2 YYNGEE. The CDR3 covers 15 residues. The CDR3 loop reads CASGLGVSVGEKLFF. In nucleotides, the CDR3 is TGTGCCAGCGGCCTGGGAGTGTCGGTTGGTGAAAAACTGTTTTTT.

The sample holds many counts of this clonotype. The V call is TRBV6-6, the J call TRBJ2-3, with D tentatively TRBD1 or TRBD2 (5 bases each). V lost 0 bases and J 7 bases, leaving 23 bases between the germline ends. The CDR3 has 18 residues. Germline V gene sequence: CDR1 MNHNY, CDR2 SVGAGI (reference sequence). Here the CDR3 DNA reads TGTGCCAGCAGTTACTCGAGGACCGGGACGGATCCCCCCCATACGCAGTATTTT. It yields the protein CASSYSRTGTDPPHTQYF.